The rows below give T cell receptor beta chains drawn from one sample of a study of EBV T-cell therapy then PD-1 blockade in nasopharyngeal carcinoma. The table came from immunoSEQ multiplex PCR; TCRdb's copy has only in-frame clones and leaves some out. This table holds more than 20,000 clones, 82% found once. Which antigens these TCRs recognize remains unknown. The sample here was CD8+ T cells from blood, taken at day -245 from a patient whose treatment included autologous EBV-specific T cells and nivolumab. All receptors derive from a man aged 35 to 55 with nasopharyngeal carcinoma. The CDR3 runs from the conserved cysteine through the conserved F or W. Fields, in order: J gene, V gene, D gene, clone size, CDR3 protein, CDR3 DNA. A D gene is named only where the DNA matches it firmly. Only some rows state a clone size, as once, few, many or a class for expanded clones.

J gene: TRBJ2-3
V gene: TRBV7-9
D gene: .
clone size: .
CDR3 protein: CASSPGTGDTDTQYF
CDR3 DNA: TGTGCCAGCAGCCCCGGGACTGGAGACACAGATACGCAGTATTTT

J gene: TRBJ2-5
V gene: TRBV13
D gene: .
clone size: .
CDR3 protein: CASSLMGSDGVVETQYF
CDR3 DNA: TGTGCCAGCAGCTTAATGGGGAGCGACGGGGTCGTAGAGACCCAGTACTTC

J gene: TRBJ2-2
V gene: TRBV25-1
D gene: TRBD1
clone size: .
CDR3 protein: CASSDSDREVTGELFF
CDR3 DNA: TGTGCCAGCAGTGATTCGGACAGGGAGGTCACCGGGGAGCTGTTTTTT

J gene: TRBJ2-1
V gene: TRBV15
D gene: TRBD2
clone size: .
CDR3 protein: CATSRPGGGIYNEQFF
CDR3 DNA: TGTGCCACCAGCAGACCCGGGGGGGGGATATACAATGAGCAGTTCTTC

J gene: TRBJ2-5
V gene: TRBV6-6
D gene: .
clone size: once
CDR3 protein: CASSYSDRETQYF
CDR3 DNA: TGTGCCAGCAGTTACTCGGATAGGGAGACCCAGTACTTC

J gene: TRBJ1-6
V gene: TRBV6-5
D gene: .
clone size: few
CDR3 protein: CASRKTGRNSPLHF
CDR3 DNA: TGTGCCAGCAGAAAGACAGGTCGAAATTCACCCCTCCACTTT

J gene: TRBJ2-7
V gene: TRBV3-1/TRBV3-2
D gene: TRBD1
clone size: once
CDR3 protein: CASTLTGVDYEQYF
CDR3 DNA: TGTGCCAGCACCTTGACAGGGGTCGACTACGAGCAGTACTTC

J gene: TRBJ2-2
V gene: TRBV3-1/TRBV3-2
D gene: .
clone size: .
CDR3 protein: CASSQDPLEEDTGELFF
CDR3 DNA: TGTGCCAGCAGCCAAGATCCCTTGGAAGAGGACACCGGGGAGCTGTTTTTT

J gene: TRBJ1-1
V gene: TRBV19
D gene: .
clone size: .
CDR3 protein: CASSIKRGTEAFF
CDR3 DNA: TGTGCCAGTAGTATAAAGAGAGGCACTGAAGCTTTCTTT

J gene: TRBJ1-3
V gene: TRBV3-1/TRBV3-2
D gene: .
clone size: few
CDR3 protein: CASSFLRLGFSGNTIYF
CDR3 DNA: TGTGCCAGTAGCTTCTTGCGCCTTGGATTCTCTGGAAACACCATATATTTT

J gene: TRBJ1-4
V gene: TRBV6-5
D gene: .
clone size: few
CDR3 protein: CASSRTDDGGEKLFF
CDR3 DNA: TGTGCCAGCAGTCGCACGGACGATGGCGGAGAAAAACTGTTTTTT

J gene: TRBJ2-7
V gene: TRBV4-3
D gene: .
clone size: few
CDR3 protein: CASSQGEGRYEQYF
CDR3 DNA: TGCGCCAGCAGCCAAGGAGAGGGGAGGTACGAGCAGTACTTC

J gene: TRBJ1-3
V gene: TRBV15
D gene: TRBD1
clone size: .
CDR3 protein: CATSPAGGISGNTIYF
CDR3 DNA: TGTGCCACCAGCCCCGCAGGGGGAATCTCTGGAAACACCATATATTTT

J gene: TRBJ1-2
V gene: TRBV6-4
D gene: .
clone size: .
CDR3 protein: CASSPRTGGGYTF
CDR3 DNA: TGTGCCAGCAGTCCCCGGACGGGGGGTGGCTACACCTTC